This entry lists 7 T cell receptor beta chains sequenced from one sample in a study of shared T cell receptors in the human thymus. Clones were sequenced by immunoSEQ multiplex PCR, and TCRdb holds only the in-frame ones, with some missing. The sample shows 63,000 or so clones, about 96% of them seen only once. The specimen sequenced was thymocytes. The receptors stem from a human donor.

V gene TRBV5-4 combines with J gene TRBJ1-1, with TRBD1 as a possible D gene (5 bases). Germline values: CDR1 SGHNT, CDR2 YYREEE (reference sequence). CDR3 size: 12 residues. Between the trimmed V and J ends, which lost 4 bases and 5 bases, there was a span of 9 bases. DNA for the CDR3: TGTGCCAGCAGCACGGGGGAGACTGAAGCTTTCTTT. Its protein product is CASSTGETEAFF.

This chain connects TRBV6-1 to TRBJ2-7; no definite D call. Germline V gives CDR1 MNHNS, CDR2 SASEGT. V gave up 1 base and J gave up 0 bases, with 7 bases separating them. The length of the CDR3 is 14 residues. As DNA, the CDR3 is TGTGCCAGCAGTGAAGGGGGAAGCTCCTACGAGCAGTACTTC. It encodes CASSEGGSSYEQYF.

The CDR3 DNA follows: TGTGCCAGCAGCCGAGGAGTTTCTAACACTGAAGCTTTCTTT. Protein: CASSRGVSNTEAFF. The chain couples TRBV7-9 to TRBJ1-1; unclear D gene. V shed 5 bases and J shed 2 bases, with 12 bases lying between them. Per the germline V gene, CDR1 is SEHNR and CDR2 is FQNEAQ (reference sequence). CDR3 length equals 14 residues.

The CDR3 DNA reads as TGCGCCAGCAGCGGAGTAGCGGGGGTGCCCTACGAGCAGTACTTC. It is translated as CASSGVAGVPYEQYF. The V call is TRBV5-1, the J call TRBJ2-7; TRBD2 agrees at 9 bases. The germline gives CDR1 SGHRS, CDR2 YFSETQ. J lost 2 bases, V lost 4 bases, and 7 bases had no gene match. The CDR3 runs to 15 residues.

The chain couples TRBV29-1 to TRBJ1-2; D is possibly TRBD1 (6 bases). CDR1 is SQVTM and CDR2 is ANQGSEA in the germline V gene. The CDR3 consists of 13 residues. V was clipped by 4 bases and J by 7 bases, with 16 bases between them. The CDR3 reads CSVAHEQGFGYTF. In nucleotides, the CDR3 is TGCAGCGTTGCTCATGAACAGGGTTTTGGCTACACCTTC.

CDR3 nucleotides: TGTGCCAGCAGCTTACGCTCGGATTCACCCCTCCACTTT. This gives the protein CASSLRSDSPLHF. The chain links TRBV7-7 to TRBJ1-6; D not resolved. The germline CDR1 and CDR2 sequences are SSHAT and FNYEAQ (reference sequence). The CDR3 length is 13 residues. The germline V and J ends were trimmed by 2 bases and 8 bases, with 7 bases remaining between them.

The rearrangement joins TRBV7-2 to TRBJ2-7; D call uncertain. The CDR3 spans 12 residues. V dropped 3 bases and J dropped 3 bases, with 6 bases sitting between them. Germline V gives CDR1 SGHTA, CDR2 FQGNSA. CDR3 residues: CASSFVHYEQYF. DNA for the CDR3: TGTGCCAGCAGCTTCGTCCACTACGAGCAGTACTTC.